The 19 T cell receptor beta chains below all came from one sample that was sequenced in a study of T and B cells in COVID-19 patients. BIOMED2 TRB-A/B primer pools were used in multiplex TRB PCR. TCRdb re-derived calls from the multiplex PCR reads in MiXCR, one entry per CDR3 protein. The table shows thousands of distinct CDR3 sequences, with around 27% occurring only once. Blood genomic DNA input for TRB amplification was about 240-550 ng. The sequencing input was blood. All receptors come from a human donor who had recovered from COVID-19.

This clonotype is judged medium-sized. The chain links TRBV29-1 to TRBJ2-5, with 8 positions matching TRBD1. Germline assignment: CDR1 SQVTM and CDR2 ANQGSEA. V was pared by 7 bases and J by 5 bases, with 9 bases of the junction left unmatched. There are 13 residues in the CDR3. In DNA form, the CDR3 reads TGCAGCGCCCGCAGGGGGCCGGAGGAGACCCAGTACTTC. The encoded protein is CSARRGPEETQYF.

As regards this clonotype: One base away lies a much larger clone, so this may be a sequencing read error. The chain couples TRBV6-1 to TRBJ2-7, with a tentative D call TRBD2 (6 bases). Looked up from germline, CDR1 is MNHNS and CDR2 is SASEGT. The CDR3 has 13 residues. Here the CDR3 reads CASSGRSPYEHYF. CDR3 coding DNA: TGTGCCAGCAGCGGGAGATCCCCCTACGAGCATTACTTC.

By proportion, this clonotype is medium-sized. The chain carries TRBV29-1 and TRBJ1-1; tentatively, D is TRBD1 (5 bases). Germline CDR1 SQVTM, CDR2 ANQGSEA. The CDR3 length is 13 residues. The ends were cut back, 8 bases at V and 1 base at J, with 14 bases in the middle. CDR3 nucleotide sequence: TGCAGCACGCGACAGCAATCGAACACTGAAGCTTTCTTT. Protein product: CSTRQQSNTEAFF. Filled out from reference TRBV29-1 and TRBJ1-1, the complete variable domain reads SAVISQKPSRDICQRGTSLTIQCQVDSQVTMMFWYRQQPGQSLTLIATANQGSEATYESGFVIDKFPISRPNLTFSTLTVSNMSPEDSSIYLCSTRQQSNTEAFFGQGTRLTVV.

The rearrangement links TRBV7-9 to TRBJ2-5; tentatively, D is TRBD2 (6 bases). Germline CDR1 SEHNR, CDR2 FQNEAQ (reference sequence). The ends were cut back, 8 bases at V and 3 bases at J, with 16 bases in the middle. The CDR3 runs to 14 residues. The CDR3 protein is CASVEVRGKETQYF. The CDR3, as DNA: TGTGCCAGCGTTGAGGTGCGGGGTAAAGAGACCCAGTACTTC.

The sample holds a few counts of this clonotype. The rearrangement uses TRBV24-1 and TRBJ2-3; D might be TRBD1 (6 bases). The CDR3 contains 14 residues. V lost 8 bases and J lost 0, with 11 bases in between. Germline V gene data show CDR1 as KGHDR and CDR2 as SFDVKD. The CDR3 DNA follows: TGTGCCACCATGGGGGCACTTAGCACAGATACGCAGTATTTT. Its protein is CATMGALSTDTQYF.

The rearrangement joins TRBV5-4 to TRBJ1-2; tentatively, D is TRBD1 (6 bases). V gave up 4 bases and J gave up 3 bases, with 13 bases separating them. Germline V gene data show CDR1 as SGHNT and CDR2 as YYREEE (reference sequence). The CDR3 consists of 14 residues. In DNA, the CDR3 is TGTGCCAGCAGCCGCCACCGACAGGACTATGGCTACACCTTC. Its translation: CASSRHRQDYGYTF.

This chain uses TRBV24-1 with TRBJ2-3; 8 nucleotides match TRBD2. The germline CDR1 and CDR2 sequences are KGHDR and SFDVKD. J lost 0 bases, V lost 4 bases, and 5 bases had no gene match. This CDR3 is built from 16 residues. The CDR3 DNA follows: TGTGCCACCAGTGACCAACTAGCGGATAGCACAGATACGCAGTATTTT. Protein product: CATSDQLADSTDTQYF.

This clonotype is medium-sized (0.01 to 0.1%). The rearrangement joins TRBV29-1 to TRBJ2-3, with unresolved D. V lost 8 bases, J lost 2 bases, and 14 bases lay in between. Germline CDR1 SQVTM, CDR2 ANQGSEA. CDR3 length equals 13 residues. The CDR3 DNA reads as TGCAGCCGTAGGGATACCCTCACAGATACGCAGTATTTT. Translating it yields CSRRDTLTDTQYF.

The CDR3 loop reads CASSFTGTGGGYSGNTIYF. The DNA for the CDR3 is TGTGCCAGCAGCTTTACCGGGACAGGGGGCGGATACTCTGGAAACACCATATATTTT. The rearrangement links TRBV5-6 to TRBJ1-3; 12 bases map to TRBD1. The V gene's germline CDR1 is SGHDT and CDR2 YYEEEE. The V segment lost 2 bases and the J segment 0 bases; nucleotides outside the gene matches: 9. The CDR3 loop spans 19 amino acids.

The chain is built from TRBV30 and TRBJ1-2; tentative D call: TRBD1 (5 bases). Germline assignment: CDR1 GTSNPN and CDR2 SVGIG (reference sequence). The CDR3 runs to 11 residues. CDR3 coding DNA: TGTGCACCAGGGAAGAACTATGGCTACACCTTC. Translated, it gives CAPGKNYGYTF.

The genes are TRBV14 and TRBJ2-1; 8 bases align to TRBD2. CDR1 SGHDN and CDR2 FVKESK come from the germline V gene. Trimming took 1 base from V and 7 from J; bases not matched to a gene: 6. The CDR3 extends over 15 amino acids. CDR3 DNA sequence: TGTGCCAGCAGCCAAGTGAGCGGGAGAGCGAATGAGCAGTTCTTC. Amino acid sequence: CASSQVSGRANEQFF.

By sample fraction, this clonotype is medium-sized (0.01 to 0.1%). The V call is TRBV11-1, the J call TRBJ2-7, with TRBD1 matching 10 bases. This CDR3 contains 14 residues. Trimming cost V 1 base and J 5 bases; bases outside gene matches: 2. In germline, CDR1 is SGHAT, CDR2 FQDESV (reference sequence). The CDR3 DNA is TGTGCCAGCAGCTTAGGACAGGGGGCCCACGAGCAGTACTTC. Translated: CASSLGQGAHEQYF.

This clonotype occurred a few times. The genes are TRBV4-3 and TRBJ2-1; possibly TRBD1 or TRBD2 for D (5 bases each). V shed 0 bases and J shed 6 bases, with 21 bases lying between them. This CDR3 is built from 18 residues. Germline V lookup: CDR1 LGHNA, CDR2 YSLEER. This chain's CDR3 is CASSQDWVGVAAPNEQFF. In DNA, the CDR3 is TGCGCCAGCAGCCAAGATTGGGTGGGGGTAGCAGCCCCCAATGAGCAGTTCTTC.

The chain uses TRBV7-2 and TRBJ2-1, with 7 bases that match TRBD2. CDR1 is SGHTA, CDR2 FQGNSA, per germline. V dropped 3 bases and J dropped 5; count of bases not matched to a gene: 7. The CDR3 has 15 residues. The CDR3 region is CASSFKYGRNNEQFF. Here the CDR3 DNA reads TGTGCCAGCAGCTTTAAATACGGGAGGAACAATGAGCAGTTCTTC. Combining the CDR3 with reference TRBV7-2 and TRBJ2-1 gives the whole variable domain GAGVSQSPSNKVTEKGKDVELRCDPISGHTALYWYRQSLGQGLEFLIYFQGNSAPDKSGLPSDRFSAERTGGSVSTLTIQRTQQEDSAVYLCASSFKYGRNNEQFFGPGTRLTVL.

The genes are TRBV6-1 and TRBJ1-5; D gene unclear. V gave up 5 bases and J gave up 1 base, with 9 bases separating them. This CDR3 has 14 residues. Germline V gene sequence: CDR1 MNHNS, CDR2 SASEGT. The CDR3 spells CASSYGESNQPQHF. The CDR3 region has the DNA TGTGCCAGCAGTTATGGGGAGAGCAATCAGCCCCAGCATTTT.

Written as DNA, the CDR3 is TGCGCCAGCAGCTACCCAGGGGGGAGCAGCACAGATACGCAGTATTTT. Protein sequence: CASSYPGGSSTDTQYF. The chain links TRBV5-1 to TRBJ2-3, with a possible D match to TRBD1 (7 bases). The CDR3 is made up of 16 amino acids. V lost 3 bases and J 0 bases, leaving 14 bases between the germline ends. The V gene's germline CDR1 is SGHRS and CDR2 YFSETQ.

In its sample, this clonotype was seen many times. The chain links TRBV6-5 to TRBJ2-1; unclear D gene. Germline V lookup: CDR1 MNHEY, CDR2 SVGAGI. Trimming cost V 6 bases and J 7 bases, with 7 bases left between them. This CDR3 comprises 11 residues. The CDR3 DNA is TGTGCCAGCAGATTAGCAAATGAGCAGTTCTTC. The encoded protein is CASRLANEQFF.

The chain couples TRBV11-1 to TRBJ1-2, with D perhaps matching TRBD1 (5 bases). The CDR3 loop spans 16 amino acids. Germline V gene sequence: CDR1 SGHAT, CDR2 FQDESV (reference sequence). V was cut by 2 bases and J by 0 bases, with 13 bases left in between. The CDR3 loop is CASSLTRDPSNYGYTF. CDR3 bases: TGTGCCAGCAGCTTAACCCGGGACCCTTCTAACTATGGCTACACCTTC.

The chain carries TRBV2 and TRBJ1-1; 7 positions match TRBD1. V lost 6 bases to trimming and J lost 4 bases; unmatched junction nucleotides: 11. Germline CDR1 and CDR2: SNHLY and FYNNEI. The CDR3 is made up of 15 amino acids. CDR3 bases: TGTGCCAGCAGCATGACAGGGAGCGAAAGCACTGAAGCTTTCTTT. Amino acids: CASSMTGSESTEAFF.